This T cell receptor beta chain was observed in a study of cytomegalovirus exposure and HLA in healthy donors. A multiplex PCR was run with 60 Vbeta primers and 13 Jbeta primers. Libraries were prepared by immunoSEQ multiplex PCR; TCRdb keeps only in-frame clonotypes and omits some of them. The sample carries 150,000 to 200,000 clones, approximately 79% recorded once. When sampled, the donors appeared nominally healthy, though they likely had unrecorded immune exposures. Germline V lookup: CDR1 SGDLS, CDR2 YYNGEE. With 4 bases clipped from V and 7 bases from J, the junction kept 10 bases outside the gene matches. CDR3 length: 14 amino acids.

Sequenced: PBMCs. The chain combines TRBV9 with TRBJ2-7; 8 nucleotides agree with TRBD2. This TCR derives from a man in his forties or fifties in good health and CMV-seropositive. The CDR3 is CASSSGTRLWEQYF. In DNA, the CDR3 is TGTGCCAGCAGCAGTGGGACTAGACTTTGGGAGCAGTACTTC.